This T cell receptor beta chain appears in the sequencing data of a study of blood T cell repertoires in COVID-19. Original methodology: How many nucleated cells were present was estimated from reference gene primer amplification. Sequencing used immunoSEQ multiplex PCR; TCRdb keeps in-frame clones, though not all of them. From that table come the V and J calls and clone size; the DNA was used to work out D and trimming. The table lists 160,000 or so clones, around 82% of them singletons. V was pared by 7 bases and J by 5 bases, with 11 bases between. Germline CDR1 MNHNY, CDR2 SVGAGI (reference sequence). The CDR3 sequence is 13 residues long.

The chain recombines TRBV6-6 with TRBJ1-4; D possibly corresponds to TRBD1 (6 bases). This sequence originates from a man aged 55-75 years with active or convalescent COVID-19. Sequencing was performed on peripheral blood. CDR3 in amino acids: CASKGQTNEKLFF. CDR3 coding DNA: TGTGCCAGCAAAGGACAGACGAATGAAAAACTGTTTTTT.